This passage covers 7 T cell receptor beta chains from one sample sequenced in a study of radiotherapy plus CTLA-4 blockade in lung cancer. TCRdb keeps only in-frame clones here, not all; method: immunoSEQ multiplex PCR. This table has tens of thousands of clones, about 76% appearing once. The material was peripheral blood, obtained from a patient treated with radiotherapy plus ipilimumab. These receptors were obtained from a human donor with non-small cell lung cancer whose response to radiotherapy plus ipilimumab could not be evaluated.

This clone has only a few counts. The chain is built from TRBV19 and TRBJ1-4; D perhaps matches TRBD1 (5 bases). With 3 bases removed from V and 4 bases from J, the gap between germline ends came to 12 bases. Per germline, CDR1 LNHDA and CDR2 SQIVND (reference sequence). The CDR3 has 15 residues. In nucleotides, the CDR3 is TGTGCCAGTAGTATTGGATGGGGGGATAATGAAAAACTGTTTTTT. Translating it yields CASSIGWGDNEKLFF.

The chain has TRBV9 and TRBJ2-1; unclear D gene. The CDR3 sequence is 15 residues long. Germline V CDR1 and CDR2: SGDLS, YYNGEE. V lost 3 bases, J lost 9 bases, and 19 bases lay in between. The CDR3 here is CASSETPAPESEQFF. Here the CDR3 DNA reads TGTGCCAGCAGCGAGACTCCCGCGCCCGAGAGTGAGCAGTTCTTC.

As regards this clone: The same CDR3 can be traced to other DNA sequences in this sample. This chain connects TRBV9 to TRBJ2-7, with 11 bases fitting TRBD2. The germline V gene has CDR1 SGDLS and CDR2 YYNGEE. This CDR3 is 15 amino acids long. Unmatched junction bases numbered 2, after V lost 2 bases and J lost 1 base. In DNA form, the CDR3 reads TGTGCCAGCAGCGTTAGCGGGAGGGCTTCCTACGAGCAGTACTTC. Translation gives CASSVSGRASYEQYF.

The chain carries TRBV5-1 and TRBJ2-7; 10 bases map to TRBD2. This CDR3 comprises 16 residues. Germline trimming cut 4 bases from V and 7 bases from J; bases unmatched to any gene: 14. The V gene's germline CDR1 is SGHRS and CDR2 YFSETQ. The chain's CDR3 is CASSLGIQAGGHEQYF. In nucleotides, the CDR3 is TGCGCCAGCAGCCTTGGGATTCAAGCGGGGGGGCATGAGCAGTACTTC.

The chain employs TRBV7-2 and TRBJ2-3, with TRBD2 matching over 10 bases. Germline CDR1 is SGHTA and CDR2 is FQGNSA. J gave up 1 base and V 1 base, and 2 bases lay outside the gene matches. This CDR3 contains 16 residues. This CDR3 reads CASSLVAGGRTDTQYF. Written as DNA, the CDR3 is TGTGCCAGCAGCTTAGTAGCGGGAGGACGCACAGATACGCAGTATTTT.

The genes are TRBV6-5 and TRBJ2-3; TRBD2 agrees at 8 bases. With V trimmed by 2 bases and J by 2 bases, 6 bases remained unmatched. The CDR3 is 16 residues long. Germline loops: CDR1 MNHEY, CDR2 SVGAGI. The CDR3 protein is CASSYVGGGYTDTQYF. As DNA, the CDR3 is TGTGCCAGCAGTTACGTCGGGGGGGGCTACACAGATACGCAGTATTTT.

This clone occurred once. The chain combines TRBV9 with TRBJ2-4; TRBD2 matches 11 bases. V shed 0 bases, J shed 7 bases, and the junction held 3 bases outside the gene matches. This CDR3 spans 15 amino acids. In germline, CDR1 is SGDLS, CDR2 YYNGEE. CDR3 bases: TGTGCCAGCAGCGTAGGACCTAGCGGGAGGAACATTCAGTACTTC. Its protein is CASSVGPSGRNIQYF.